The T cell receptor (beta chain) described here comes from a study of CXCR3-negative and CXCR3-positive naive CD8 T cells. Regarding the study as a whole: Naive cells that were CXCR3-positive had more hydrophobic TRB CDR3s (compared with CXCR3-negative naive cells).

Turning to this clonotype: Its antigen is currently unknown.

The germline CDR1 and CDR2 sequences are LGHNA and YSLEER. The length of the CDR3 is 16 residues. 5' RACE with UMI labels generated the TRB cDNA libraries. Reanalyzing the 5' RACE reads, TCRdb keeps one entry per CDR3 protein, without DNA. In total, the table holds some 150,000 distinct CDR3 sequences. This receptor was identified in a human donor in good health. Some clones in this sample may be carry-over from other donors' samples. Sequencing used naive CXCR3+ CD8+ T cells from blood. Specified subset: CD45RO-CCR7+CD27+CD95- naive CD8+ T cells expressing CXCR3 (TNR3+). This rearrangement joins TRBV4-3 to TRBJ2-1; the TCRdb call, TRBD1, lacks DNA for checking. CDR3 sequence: CASSRDRGQPYNEQFF.